Below, 30 T cell receptor beta chains from the same sample are listed, as sequenced in a study of T-cell reconstitution after alpha-beta-depleted transplantation in children. Unique molecular identifiers featured in how the TCRbeta library was prepared. One entry per CDR3 protein results from TCRdb running MiXCR on the PCR reads. The sample records about 120,000 distinct CDR3 sequences, roughly 23% being singletons. Source: PBMCs, mostly from graft donor cells, taken 180 days after TCRalphabeta/CD19-depleted stem cell transplant. These receptors all stem from a male patient between 2 and 10 years old who had a stem cell transplant for chronic granulomatous disease, so the T cells may come from the graft donor.

The chain employs TRBV20-1 and TRBJ1-2, with D perhaps TRBD1 (5 bases). The germline CDR1 and CDR2 sequences are DFQATT and SNEGSKA (reference sequence). The CDR3 covers 13 residues. V gave up 1 base and J gave up 4 bases, with 10 bases separating them. As DNA, the CDR3 is TGCAGTGCTAGAGCGACAGTAGTCTATGGCTACACCTTC. This encodes CSARATVVYGYTF.

DNA for the CDR3: TGCGCCAGCAGCCAGGGGAATAGCGGGACAGATACGCAGTATTTT. Protein: CASSQGNSGTDTQYF. This chain uses TRBV4-3 with TRBJ2-3; 7 bases are a match to TRBD2. Germline CDR1 reads LGHNA; CDR2 reads YSLEER. The CDR3 has 15 residues. Trimming took 3 bases from V and 3 from J; bases not matched to a gene: 6.

In the case of this clonotype: One base away lies a much larger clone, so this may be a sequencing read error. This chain links TRBV5-6 with TRBJ2-3; D is unresolved. This CDR3 is 14 amino acids long. From germline, CDR1 is SGHDT and CDR2 YYEEEE. DNA of the CDR3: TGTGCCAGCAGCTTGGCAGTGAGCACAGCTACGCAGTATTTT. Translation gives CASSLAVSTATQYF. Using reference TRBV5-6 and TRBJ2-3 for the parts outside the CDR3, the full variable domain is DAGVTQSPTHLIKTRGQQVTLRCSPKSGHDTVSWYQQALGQGPQFIFQYYEEEERQRGNFPDRFSGHQFPNYSSELNVNALLLGDSALYLCASSLAVSTATQYFGPGTRLTVL.

The sample holds a few counts of this clonotype. The gene calls are TRBV24-1 and TRBJ2-1; 12 positions agree with TRBD2. Unmatched junction bases numbered 9, after V lost 3 bases and J lost 7 bases. This CDR3 region has 17 residues. The germline gives CDR1 KGHDR, CDR2 SFDVKD. The CDR3 spells CATSDGRVLAGGNEQFF. CDR3 sequence (DNA): TGTGCCACCAGTGATGGTAGGGTCCTAGCGGGAGGGAATGAGCAGTTCTTC.

Many counts were recorded for this clonotype. The chain is built from TRBV5-6 and TRBJ2-3; the D gene is possibly TRBD2 (6 bases). The germline V gene encodes CDR1 SGHDT and CDR2 YYEEEE. Trimming shortened V by 0 bases and J by 3 bases, and 11 bases separated the two germline ends. CDR3 length: 15 amino acids. CDR3 bases: TGTGCCAGCAGCTTGGTTGGGGGAGGTACAGATACGCAGTATTTT. It codes for CASSLVGGGTDTQYF.

This clonotype was seen at least ten times. The chain uses TRBV12-3 or TRBV12-4 and TRBJ2-7, with 7 bases identical to TRBD1. Trimming cost V 8 bases and J 4 bases; bases outside gene matches: 8. The CDR3 length is 13 residues. The CDR3 loop is CASATGTAYEQYF. As DNA, the CDR3 is TGTGCCAGCGCAACCGGGACAGCGTACGAGCAGTACTTC.

This clonotype was counted a few times. The genes are TRBV29-1 and TRBJ2-7, with D perhaps assigned TRBD1 or TRBD2 (5 bases each). V lost 3 bases and J lost 5, with 14 bases in between. The CDR3 has 13 residues. Per germline, CDR1 SQVTM and CDR2 ANQGSEA. CDR3 nucleotides: TGCAGCGTTGAGGGACCAGGGACCCACGAGCAGTACTTC. As protein: CSVEGPGTHEQYF.

The rearrangement links TRBV20-1 to TRBJ1-4, with D perhaps TRBD1 (5 bases). Trimming removed 0 bases from V and 2 bases from J, with 16 bases in between. The V gene's germline CDR1 is DFQATT and CDR2 SNEGSKA (reference sequence). The CDR3 is 17 residues long. CDR3 in DNA: TGCAGTGCTAGAGATTGGGGGAGCGCGGCTACTAATGAAAAACTGTTTTTT. Translating gives CSARDWGSAATNEKLFF.

This clonotype occurred a few times. This chain joins TRBV12-3 or TRBV12-4 and TRBJ1-5, with D possibly being TRBD1 (5 bases). The CDR3 runs 15 residues. Trimming took 6 bases from V and 0 from J, leaving 12 bases between them. The CDR3 coding sequence is TGTGCCAGCAGAAGTGACAGCAATAGCAATCAGCCCCAGCATTTT. This gives the protein CASRSDSNSNQPQHF.

This clonotype was detected a few times. This chain uses TRBV15 with TRBJ2-2; D possibly corresponds to TRBD1 (5 bases). CDR1 is LNHNV and CDR2 is YYDKDF in the germline V gene (reference sequence). CDR3 size: 14 residues. Trimming took off 0 bases at V and 7 bases at J, with 9 bases between the two ends. CDR3 nucleotides: TGTGCCACCAGCAGAGAGGCAGGGATCGGGGAGCTGTTTTTT. Translation: CATSREAGIGELFF.

The V and J genes are TRBV4-2 and TRBJ2-1; 9 bases fit TRBD2. Trimming removed 0 bases from V and 0 bases from J; junction bases left unmatched: 6. Per germline, CDR1 LGHNA and CDR2 YNFKEQ. The CDR3 length is 18 residues. This chain's CDR3 is CASSQETSGRSSYNEQFF. CDR3 in DNA: TGTGCCAGCAGCCAAGAGACTAGCGGAAGAAGCTCCTACAATGAGCAGTTCTTC.

The chain employs TRBV20-1 and TRBJ2-3, with D unresolved. Trimming removed 6 bases at V and 5 bases at J, with 6 bases between. This CDR3 contains 10 residues. Looked up from germline, CDR1 is DFQATT and CDR2 is SNEGSKA (reference sequence). The CDR3 reads CSAHQDTQYF. The CDR3 coding sequence is TGCAGTGCCCATCAAGATACGCAGTATTTT.

The V gene is TRBV5-6, the J gene TRBJ2-1; possible D gene TRBD1, 5 bases. This CDR3 comprises 18 residues. Germline V lookup: CDR1 SGHDT, CDR2 YYEEEE. The V gene lost 2 bases and the J gene lost 3 bases, with 21 bases spanning the gap. DNA for the CDR3: TGTGCCAGCAGCTTTAGGGGTTGGGGCCCCGACAGCTACAATGAGCAGTTCTTC. This gives the protein CASSFRGWGPDSYNEQFF.

DNA for the CDR3: TGTGCCAGCAGTATGGCGAGGATCGAGCAGTACTTC. It codes for CASSMARIEQYF. This chain connects TRBV12-3 or TRBV12-4 to TRBJ2-7; D remains unclear. Trimming took 5 bases from V and 6 from J, leaving 11 bases between them. The CDR3 has 12 residues.

This clonotype was observed a handful of times. The chain recombines TRBV20-1 with TRBJ1-1; D ambiguous. The germline V gene has CDR1 DFQATT and CDR2 SNEGSKA (reference sequence). This CDR3 comprises 11 residues. The CDR3 DNA reads as TGCAGGGTTAGAATGAACACTGAAGCTTTCTTT. This translates into CRVRMNTEAFF.

This clonotype was seen only a few times. The chain joins TRBV20-1 to TRBJ2-1; D not certain. This CDR3 contains 13 residues. Germline CDR1 DFQATT, CDR2 SNEGSKA (reference sequence). V dropped 0 bases and J dropped 8 bases, with 11 bases sitting between them. This CDR3 reads CSARDPSVYEQFF. In nucleotides, the CDR3 is TGCAGTGCTAGAGATCCGAGCGTTTATGAGCAGTTCTTC.

The rearrangement links TRBV28 to TRBJ2-3; the D gene is possibly TRBD2 (6 bases). Trimming took 5 bases from V and 3 from J, leaving 12 bases between them. The length of the CDR3 is 14 residues. Germline-derived CDR1 and CDR2 are MDHEN and SYDVKM. CDR3 coding DNA: TGTGCCAGCAGTGTTCCGGGGGTGACAGATACGCAGTATTTT. Its protein is CASSVPGVTDTQYF.

V is TRBV11-2 and J is TRBJ2-1, with TRBD2 matching 14 bases. This CDR3 spans 17 amino acids. Per the germline V gene, CDR1 is SGHAT and CDR2 is FQNNGV. Trimming took 5 bases from V and 7 from J; bases not matched to a gene: 10. The CDR3 nucleotides read TGTGCCAGCAGCCCCGGGACTAGCGGGAGACTTAGTAATGAGCAGTTCTTC. The encoded protein is CASSPGTSGRLSNEQFF.

This clonotype was picked up many times. The genes are TRBV29-1 and TRBJ1-2, with TRBD1 matching over 10 bases. The J segment lost 4 bases and the V segment lost 4 bases, leaving 9 bases of the junction unmatched. The CDR3 sequence is 15 residues long. Per germline, CDR1 SQVTM and CDR2 ANQGSEA. The chain's CDR3 is CSVAGQGDEIYGYTF. The CDR3, as DNA: TGCAGCGTTGCCGGACAGGGGGATGAGATCTATGGCTACACCTTC.

This clonotype was recorded at least ten times. The gene calls are TRBV29-1 and TRBJ2-1; TRBD1 might be the D (6 bases). The germline V and J ends were trimmed by 4 bases and 0 bases, with 16 bases remaining between them. Per the germline V gene, CDR1 is SQVTM and CDR2 is ANQGSEA. CDR3 length equals 16 residues. The CDR3 spells CSVGGTGTSSYNEQFF. CDR3 DNA: TGCAGCGTTGGGGGAACCGGGACATCCTCCTACAATGAGCAGTTCTTC.

This clonotype has more than one count but fewer than ten. The rearrangement uses TRBV6-1 and TRBJ2-3; the D gene is possibly TRBD1 (7 bases). This CDR3 has 16 amino acids. V was cut by 2 bases and J by 2 bases, with 14 bases left in between. Germline V gives CDR1 MNHNS, CDR2 SASEGT. CDR3 DNA sequence: TGTGCCAGCAGTGAAATCGGAGGGGGCCCCACAGATACGCAGTATTTT. Residues: CASSEIGGGPTDTQYF.

The V call is TRBV4-3, the J call TRBJ1-3; no clear D gene. The CDR3 has 17 amino acids. V lost 1 base and J 0 bases, leaving 13 bases between the germline ends. The germline V gene encodes CDR1 LGHNA and CDR2 YSLEER. For the CDR3, the DNA is TGCGCCAGCAGCCAAGGGCCACCTCCTCTCTCTGGAAACACCATATATTTT. Protein product: CASSQGPPPLSGNTIYF.

The chain combines TRBV7-9 with TRBJ1-4; 7 bases agree with TRBD1. In germline, CDR1 is SEHNR, CDR2 FQNEAQ (reference sequence). This CDR3 has 14 residues. J lost 5 bases, V lost 4 bases, and 4 bases had no gene match. DNA of the CDR3: TGTGCCAGCAGCTCGGGGACAGACAATGAAAAACTGTTTTTT. Translated, it gives CASSSGTDNEKLFF.

V is TRBV5-1 and J is TRBJ2-4; 8 bases map to TRBD1. CDR3 length: 14 amino acids. CDR1 is SGHRS, CDR2 YFSETQ, per germline. Trimming cost V 3 bases and J 3 bases; bases outside gene matches: 2. In nucleotides, the CDR3 is TGCGCCAGCAGCTCCGGGACAGGCAAAAACATTCAGTACTTC. Its protein is CASSSGTGKNIQYF. Drawing the rest from reference TRBV5-1 and TRBJ2-4, the complete variable domain is KAGVTQTPRYLIKTRGQQVTLSCSPISGHRSVSWYQQTPGQGLQFLFEYFSETQRNKGNFPGRFSGRQFSNSRSEMNVSTLELGDSALYLCASSSGTGKNIQYFGAGTRLSVL.

This clonotype was seen repeatedly, ten times or more. Here the CDR3 DNA reads TGCGCCAGCAGCCAAAGAATGGGGGATGGGGCCAAAAACATTCAGTACTTC. As protein: CASSQRMGDGAKNIQYF. This chain connects TRBV4-3 to TRBJ2-4; either TRBD1 or TRBD2 may supply D (5 bases each). Germline V gives CDR1 LGHNA, CDR2 YSLEER. V was pared by 2 bases and J by 1 base, with 15 bases between. CDR3 length: 17 amino acids.

The genes are TRBV18 and TRBJ2-2; D uncertain. CDR1 is KGHSH and CDR2 is LQKENI in the germline V gene. CDR3 size: 13 residues. Trimming pared 2 bases from V and 6 bases from J, leaving 7 bases between. The CDR3 loop is CASSPFSSGELFF. The CDR3 coding sequence is TGTGCCAGCTCACCATTTTCATCCGGGGAGCTGTTTTTT.

The chain recombines TRBV25-1 with TRBJ2-3, with 8 bases aligning to TRBD2. The CDR3 spans 17 residues. The V and J ends lost 4 bases and 5 bases, in that order; junction bases with no gene match: 14. Germline V gene data show CDR1 as MGHDK and CDR2 as SYGVNS. This CDR3 reads CASSVFGRAQGRDTQYF. CDR3 nucleotide sequence: TGTGCCAGCAGTGTCTTCGGGAGGGCCCAGGGGAGAGATACGCAGTATTTT.

The chain is built from TRBV5-5 and TRBJ1-2; no clear D gene. Trimming removed 0 bases from V and 9 bases from J, with 9 bases in between. The CDR3 is made up of 12 amino acids. The germline V gene has CDR1 SGHKS and CDR2 YYEKEE (reference sequence). CDR3 amino acids: CASSLGGRSYTF. In DNA form, the CDR3 reads TGTGCCAGCAGCTTGGGAGGCAGGAGCTACACCTTC.

The rearrangement uses TRBV7-2 and TRBJ2-1, with TRBD2 matching 8 bases. J gave up 1 base and V 3 bases, and 2 bases lay outside the gene matches. The CDR3 totals 15 residues. Germline V gives CDR1 SGHTA, CDR2 FQGNSA. In DNA form, the CDR3 reads TGTGCCAGCAGCTTTACGGGAGGGTCCTACAATGAGCAGTTCTTC. Translated, it gives CASSFTGGSYNEQFF.

The chain is built from TRBV27 and TRBJ2-1; D is unclear. The CDR3 is 13 amino acids. The germline CDR1 and CDR2 sequences are MNHEY and SMNVEV (reference sequence). V lost 6 bases and J 5 bases, leaving 11 bases between the germline ends. CDR3 in amino acids: CASSLLRNNEQFF. The DNA for the CDR3 is TGTGCCAGCAGCCTACTCAGGAACAATGAGCAGTTCTTC.